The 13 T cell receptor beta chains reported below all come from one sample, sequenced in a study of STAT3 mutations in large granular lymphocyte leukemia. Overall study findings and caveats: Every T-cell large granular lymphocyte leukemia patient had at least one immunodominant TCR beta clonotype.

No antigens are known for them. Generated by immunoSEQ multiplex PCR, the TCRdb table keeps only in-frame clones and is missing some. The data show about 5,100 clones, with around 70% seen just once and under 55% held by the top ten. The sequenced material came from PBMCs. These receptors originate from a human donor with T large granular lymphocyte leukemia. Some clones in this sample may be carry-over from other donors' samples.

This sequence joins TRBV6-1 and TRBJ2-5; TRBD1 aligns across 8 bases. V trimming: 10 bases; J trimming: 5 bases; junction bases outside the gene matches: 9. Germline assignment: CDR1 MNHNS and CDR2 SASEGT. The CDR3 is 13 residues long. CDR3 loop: CATDGQGTETQYF. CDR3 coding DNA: TGTGCCACCGACGGACAGGGTACGGAGACCCAGTACTTC.

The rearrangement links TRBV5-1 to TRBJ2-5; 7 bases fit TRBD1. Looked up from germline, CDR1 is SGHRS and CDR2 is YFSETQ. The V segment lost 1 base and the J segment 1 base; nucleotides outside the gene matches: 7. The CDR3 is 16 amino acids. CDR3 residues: CASSLTGVSPQETQYF. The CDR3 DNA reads TGCGCCAGCAGCTTGACAGGGGTGAGTCCCCAAGAGACCCAGTACTTC.

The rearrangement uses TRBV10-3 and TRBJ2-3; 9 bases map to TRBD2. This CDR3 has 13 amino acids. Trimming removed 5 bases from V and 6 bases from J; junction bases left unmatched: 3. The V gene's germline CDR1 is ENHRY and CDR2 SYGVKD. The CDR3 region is CAISLAGGDTQYF. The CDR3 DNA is TGTGCCATCAGTCTGGCGGGGGGGGATACGCAGTATTTT.

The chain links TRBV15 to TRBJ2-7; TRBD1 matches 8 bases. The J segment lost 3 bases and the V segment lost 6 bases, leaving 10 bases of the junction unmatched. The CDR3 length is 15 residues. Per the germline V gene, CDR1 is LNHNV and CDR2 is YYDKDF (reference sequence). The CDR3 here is CATSPKAGGVYEQYF. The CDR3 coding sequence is TGTGCCACCAGTCCAAAAGCAGGGGGCGTCTACGAGCAGTACTTC. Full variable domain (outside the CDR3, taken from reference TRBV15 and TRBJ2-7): DAMVIQNPRYQVTQFGKPVTLSCSQTLNHNVMYWYQQKSSQAPKLLFHYYDKDFNNEADTPDNFQSRRPNTSFCFLDIRSPGLGDTAMYLCATSPKAGGVYEQYFGPGTRLTVT.

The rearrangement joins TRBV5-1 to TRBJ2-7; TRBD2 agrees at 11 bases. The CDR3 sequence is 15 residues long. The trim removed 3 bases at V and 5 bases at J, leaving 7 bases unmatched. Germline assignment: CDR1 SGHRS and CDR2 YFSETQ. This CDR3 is CASSSISGRENEQYF. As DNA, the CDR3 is TGCGCCAGCAGCTCAATTAGCGGGAGGGAAAACGAGCAGTACTTC.

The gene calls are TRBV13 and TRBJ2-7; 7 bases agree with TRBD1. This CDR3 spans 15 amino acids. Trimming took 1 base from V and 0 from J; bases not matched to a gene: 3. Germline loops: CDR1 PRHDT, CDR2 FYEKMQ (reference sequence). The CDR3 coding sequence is TGTGCCAGCAGCTTAGAAACAGGGGACTCCTACGAGCAGTACTTC. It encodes CASSLETGDSYEQYF.

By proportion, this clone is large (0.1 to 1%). CDR3: CASSATRNTEAFF. The CDR3 nucleotides read TGTGCCAGCAGTGCCACCCGGAATACTGAAGCTTTCTTT. The rearrangement joins TRBV6-1 to TRBJ1-1; D unresolved. The V gene lost 4 bases and the J gene lost 5 bases, with 11 bases spanning the gap. CDR1 and CDR2 from the germline V gene are MNHNS and SASEGT. The CDR3 is 13 amino acids.

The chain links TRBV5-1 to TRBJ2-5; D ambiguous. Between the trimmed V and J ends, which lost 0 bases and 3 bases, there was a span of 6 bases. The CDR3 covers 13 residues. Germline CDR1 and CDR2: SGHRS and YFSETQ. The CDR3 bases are TGCGCCAGCAGCTTGGTTGGGGAAGAGACCCAGTACTTC. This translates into CASSLVGEETQYF.

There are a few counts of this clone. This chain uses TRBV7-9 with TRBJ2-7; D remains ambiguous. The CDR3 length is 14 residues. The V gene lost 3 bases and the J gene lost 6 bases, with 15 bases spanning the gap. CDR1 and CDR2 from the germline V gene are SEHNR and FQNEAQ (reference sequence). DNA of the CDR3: TGTGCCAGCAGCTTGTTTCCTTCGGAAAGCGAGCAGTACTTC. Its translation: CASSLFPSESEQYF.

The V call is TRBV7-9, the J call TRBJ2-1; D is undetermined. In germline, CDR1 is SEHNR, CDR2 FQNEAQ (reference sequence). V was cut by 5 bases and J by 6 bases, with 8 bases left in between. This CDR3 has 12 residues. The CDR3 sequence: CASSHRGNEQFF. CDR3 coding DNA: TGTGCCAGCAGCCACAGAGGCAATGAGCAGTTCTTC.

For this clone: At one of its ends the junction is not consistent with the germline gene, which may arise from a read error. In DNA form, the CDR3 reads TGCAGCGTTGACCCTCCGGGGGGGTCGGCGGGAGGGCCCCGGGATTTT. Amino acids: CSVDPPGGSAGGPRDF. The rearrangement joins TRBV29-1 to TRBJ2-3; 9 bases fit TRBD2. This CDR3 has 16 amino acids. Germline V gene lookup returns CDR1 SQVTM and CDR2 ANQGSEA.

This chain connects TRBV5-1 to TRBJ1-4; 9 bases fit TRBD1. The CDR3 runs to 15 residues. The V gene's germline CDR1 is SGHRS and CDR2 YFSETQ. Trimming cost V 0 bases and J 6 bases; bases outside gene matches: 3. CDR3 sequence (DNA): TGCGCCAGCAGCTTGGTGGGGGACAGGGATGAAAAACTGTTTTTT. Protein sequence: CASSLVGDRDEKLFF.

CDR3 protein: CASRAGGSSYNSPLHF. CDR3 DNA sequence: TGTGCCAGCAGGGCAGGGGGGAGCTCCTATAATTCACCCCTCCACTTT. The chain links TRBV6-6 to TRBJ1-6; 7 bases agree with TRBD1. Germline lookup yields CDR1 MNHNY and CDR2 SVGAGI (reference sequence). The CDR3 is 16 amino acids. V was clipped by 6 bases and J by 0 bases; unmatched bases: 5.